This TCR beta chain was recorded in a study of blood T cells in healthy people across ages. Study results and caveats: A conclusive naive versus antigen-experienced comparison was prevented by the unsorted PBMCs. Shifts in expanded clonotypes may have been confounded by donor CMV status, which was unknown. It was held that diversity estimates obtained from one million T cells represented underestimates.

This clonotype was seen many times. What it binds is unknown. Combining a sample-barcoded 5' primer with a J-beta primer mix, a second PCR ran for 7 to 11 cycles. TCRdb ran MiXCR on the 5' RACE reads and lists one entry per CDR3 protein. The sample contains around 1,500,000 distinct CDR3 sequences, about 43% of which appear only once. The donors, all healthy, were Caucasians living in Russia, aged about 6 to 95. Looked up from germline, CDR1 is SGDLS and CDR2 is YYNGEE. The V gene lost 0 bases and the J gene lost 0 bases, with 7 bases spanning the gap. The CDR3 has 14 amino acids. The source is a woman under 30 in good health. V and J are TRBV9 and TRBJ2-7; D not resolved. Material for sequencing was blood. The chain's CDR3 is CASSVGSPSYEQYF. As DNA, the CDR3 is TGTGCCAGCAGCGTAGGGTCCCCCTCCTACGAGCAGTACTTC.